This is a list of T cell receptor beta chains from one sample in a study of blood T cell repertoires in COVID-19. TCRdb keeps only in-frame clones here, not all; method: immunoSEQ multiplex PCR. The top ten hold 2.3% of the sample, which has 200,000 to 250,000 clones, more than 65% seen once. Sequencing was performed on peripheral blood. These receptors were collected from a woman in her sixties with acute or convalescent COVID-19. CDR3s include the opening cysteine and the closing phenylalanine or tryptophan. A D gene is named only where the DNA matches it firmly. Rows give clone size only sometimes, using once, few, many, or a class for an expanded clone.

>TRBJ2-1|-|TRBV5-8|-
TGTGCCGTCCATCTTCAGCGGAAAAACTACAATGAGCAGTTCTTC
CAVHLQRKNYNEQFF
>TRBJ1-2|-|TRBV6-1|-
TGTGCCAGCAGTGAGGTATCTTCCAGGGGCTATGGCTACACCTTC
CASSEVSSRGYGYTF
>TRBJ2-3|-|TRBV5-1|TRBD2
TGCGCCAGCGGAGCGGGGTTAAGCACAGATACGCAGTATTTT
CASGAGLSTDTQYF
>TRBJ1-4|-|TRBV5-1|TRBD1
TGCGCCAGCAGCCGGGACAGGCTTCCCGAAAAACTGTTTTTT
CASSRDRLPEKLFF
>TRBJ2-5|-|TRBV15|-
TGTGCCACCAGCAGAGAACTTACCACCGCAAAAGAGACCCAGTACTTC
CATSRELTTAKETQYF
>TRBJ2-1|once|TRBV5-4|TRBD2
TGTGCCAGCAGCTTTGGGACTAGCGGGGTAGACAATGAGCAGTTCTTC
CASSFGTSGVDNEQFF
>TRBJ1-1|-|TRBV4-2|TRBD1
TGTGCCAGCAGCCAGGACAGGGAACTCGATGCCCGATCTCCGAACACTGAAGCTTTCTTT
CASSQDRELDARSPNTEAFF
>TRBJ2-3|few|TRBV4-2|TRBD2
TGTGCCAGCAGCCAAGGTAGGGCTAGCGGGGTCACAGATACGCAGTATTTT
CASSQGRASGVTDTQYF
>TRBJ1-2|-|TRBV6-5|TRBD1
TGTGCCAGCATCGGCCCAGGGGGAAAGGGCTACACCTTC
CASIGPGGKGYTF
>TRBJ1-6|few|TRBV4-3|-
TGCGCCAGCAGCCAAGAGGCAGGGGCGGATTCACCCCTCCACTTT
CASSQEAGADSPLHF
>TRBJ2-5|-|TRBV6-6|TRBD1
TGTGCCAGCAGTTTCCAACCATGGGACAGCCGGGAGACCCAGTACTTC
CASSFQPWDSRETQYF
>TRBJ2-5|-|TRBV7-6|TRBD2
TGTGCCAGCAGCCAGACTAGCGGGGGCGTAAAGACCCAGTACTTC
CASSQTSGGVKTQYF
>TRBJ1-3|-|TRBV9|-
TGTGCCAGCAGCGTGAGGACAGCCGTCGGAAACACCATATATTTT
CASSVRTAVGNTIYF
>TRBJ2-7|once|TRBV6-5|-
TGTGCCAGCAGTTCTCCGGGGGGCGAGCAGTGCTTC
CASSSPGGEQCF
>TRBJ2-5|-|TRBV28|-
TGTGCCAGCAGCCTTAATGGGGCTGGCCGTGAGACCCAGTACTTC
CASSLNGAGRETQYF